The clone carrying this T cell receptor (beta chain) has just a few counts. Its antigen is not known. The data belong to a study of CD8+ T cells in alopecia areata. The CDR3 covers 17 residues. The V gene lost 5 bases and the J gene lost 0 bases, with 17 bases spanning the gap. From germline, CDR1 is LNHNV and CDR2 YYDKDF (reference sequence). RNA extraction was followed by reverse transcription into cDNA, which acted as the sequencing template. This table comes from immunoSEQ multiplex PCR, and its TCRdb copy is limited to in-frame clones, with some not included. Among around 200,000 clones, approximately 60% were seen once, and the ten largest hold roughly 0.7%. Study results and limitations: Alphabeta T cells residing in normal skin are also sequenced in scalp samples. Scalp clonality and expanded CD8+ clones among the top 100 showed significant decreases with tofacitinib. Lesional scalp, notably in alopecia totalis/universalis, had clonality above that of normal scalp. Amid tofacitinib therapy, many expanded lesional clones stayed present in scalp and blood.

Indicated treatment: oral pan-JAK inhibitor, 5-10 mg twice daily. The TCR comes from a human donor with alopecia areata. The source was CD4+ T cells sorted from blood, collected at week 4, from a patient treated with tofacitinib. This chain uses TRBV15 with TRBJ2-4; TRBD2 is a possible D gene (5 bases). The CDR3 reads CATSGLRGTLAKNIQYF. The DNA for the CDR3 is TGTGCCACCAGCGGATTACGGGGAACACTAGCCAAAAACATTCAGTACTTC.